The 23 T cell receptor beta chains presented below share a single source sample, sequenced in a study of cytomegalovirus exposure and HLA in healthy donors. Researchers ran the PCR with 60 Vbeta and 13 Jbeta primers. Produced via immunoSEQ multiplex PCR; TCRdb's table is partial and in-frame only. The sample has 110,000 or so clones, approximately 82% seen once. Sequenced input: PBMCs. Source of these receptors: a man aged 35 to 55 in good health and CMV-seropositive.

This clone was seen once. The chain is built from TRBV4-1 and TRBJ1-5, with 8 bases identical to TRBD1. The germline V gene encodes CDR1 MGHRA and CDR2 YSYEKL. This CDR3 region has 15 residues. The ends lost 4 bases at V and 5 bases at J; junction bases unmatched: 7. DNA of the CDR3: TGCGCCAGCAGCCTAGAGGACAGGGATTATCAGCCCCAGCATTTT. Translation gives CASSLEDRDYQPQHF.

The V and J genes are TRBV6-1 and TRBJ1-5, with D unclear. In germline, CDR1 is MNHNS, CDR2 SASEGT. The CDR3 sequence is 16 residues long. The germline V and J ends were trimmed by 2 bases and 0 bases, with 11 bases remaining between them. The CDR3 bases are TGTGCCAGCAGTGAAAGGAGAGGAAATAGCAATCAGCCCCAGCATTTT. Its translation is CASSERRGNSNQPQHF.

This rearrangement joins TRBV6-4 to TRBJ1-1; D unclear. The CDR3 length is 18 residues. CDR1 is MRHNA, CDR2 SNTAGT, per germline. Between the trimmed V and J ends, which lost 1 base and 0 bases, there was a span of 18 bases. CDR3 sequence reads: CASSDYSPGSSVNTEAFF. Written as DNA, the CDR3 is TGTGCCAGCAGTGACTATTCCCCTGGCAGTTCAGTGAACACTGAAGCTTTCTTT.

The V call is TRBV2, the J call TRBJ2-3; D gene ambiguous. Trimming shortened V by 7 bases and J by 3 bases, and 11 bases separated the two germline ends. The germline CDR1 and CDR2 sequences are SNHLY and FYNNEI. The CDR3 sequence is 13 residues long. The DNA for the CDR3 is TGTGCCAGCAACCTCCAGGAAACAGATACGCAGTATTTT. Translating it yields CASNLQETDTQYF.

This sequence joins TRBV2 and TRBJ2-5, with D perhaps matching TRBD2 (5 bases). The CDR3 is 13 residues long. Germline CDR1 reads SNHLY; CDR2 reads FYNNEI. Trimming left V 5 bases short and J 7 bases short, with 14 bases between. This CDR3 is CASSIGPEGTQYF. CDR3 in DNA: TGTGCCAGCAGTATCGGGCCCGAGGGGACCCAGTACTTC. The full variable domain, completed using reference TRBV2 and TRBJ2-5, is EPEVTQTPSHQVTQMGQEVILRCVPISNHLYFYWYRQILGQKVEFLVSFYNNEISEKSEIFDDQFSVERPDGSNFTLKIRSTKLEDSAMYFCASSIGPEGTQYFGPGTRLLVL.

The chain has TRBV6-1 and TRBJ1-2; 7 bases match TRBD1. Germline V CDR1 and CDR2: MNHNS, SASEGT. V trimming: 2 bases; J trimming: 5 bases; junction bases outside the gene matches: 5. The CDR3 length is 14 residues. The DNA of the CDR3 is TGTGCCAGCAGTGAAAGGACAGGTCCTTATGGCTACACCTTC. Its protein product is CASSERTGPYGYTF.

This chain connects TRBV27 to TRBJ2-5; D possibly corresponds to TRBD2 (6 bases). Per germline, CDR1 MNHEY and CDR2 SMNVEV (reference sequence). V was shortened by 6 bases and J by 2 bases, with 16 bases between the two germline ends. The CDR3 has 15 residues. The CDR3 here is CASSRRGGRQETQYF. The DNA for the CDR3 is TGTGCCAGCAGCCGCCGGGGAGGTCGACAAGAGACCCAGTACTTC.

This clone appeared once. CDR3 nucleotides: TGTGCCAGCAGCTGGCCCCTCGGGACAGAAGCTCACGAGCAGTACTTC. This translates into CASSWPLGTEAHEQYF. The chain carries TRBV7-6 and TRBJ2-7; 7 bases fit TRBD1. V dropped 4 bases and J dropped 5; count of bases not matched to a gene: 14. The CDR3 is made up of 16 amino acids. Germline V gene lookup returns CDR1 SGHVS and CDR2 FNYEAQ.

Only a few counts were recorded for this clone. V gene TRBV6-6 combines with J gene TRBJ1-4; D gene uncertain. V was cut by 8 bases and J by 8 bases, with 24 bases left in between. The CDR3 covers 16 residues. The germline V gene encodes CDR1 MNHNY and CDR2 SVGAGI (reference sequence). The CDR3 nucleotides read TGTGCCAGCTCCCAGCGGCCAGGTGGAGGATGGGAAAAACTGTTTTTT. As protein: CASSQRPGGGWEKLFF.

In this sample, this clone turned up a few times. The chain couples TRBV6-5 to TRBJ1-3, with TRBD1 matching 8 bases. V lost 6 bases to trimming and J lost 4 bases; unmatched junction nucleotides: 5. CDR1 is MNHEY and CDR2 is SVGAGI in the germline V gene. The CDR3 runs 14 residues. The chain's CDR3 is CASSLRGQGNTIYF. For the CDR3, the DNA is TGTGCCAGCAGCCTCAGGGGGCAAGGAAACACCATATATTTT.

The V gene is TRBV27, the J gene TRBJ2-7; 7 bases map to TRBD2. V gave up 5 bases and J gave up 2 bases; unmatched junction bases: 9. Germline-derived CDR1 and CDR2 are MNHEY and SMNVEV (reference sequence). The CDR3 consists of 15 residues. The CDR3 region has the DNA TGTGCCAGCAGTGCACCTACTAGCGTTACCTACGAGCAGTACTTC. The encoded protein is CASSAPTSVTYEQYF.

The V gene is TRBV19, the J gene TRBJ2-7, with D possibly matching TRBD1 (5 bases). The CDR3 runs 15 residues. The V gene's germline CDR1 is LNHDA and CDR2 SQIVND (reference sequence). The V end lost 5 bases, the J end lost 4 bases, and 18 bases lay between the germline ends. This CDR3 is CASSWGTGLSYEQYF. The CDR3 DNA reads as TGTGCCAGTAGTTGGGGTACAGGCCTTTCTTACGAGCAGTACTTC.

In DNA form, the CDR3 reads TGCAGCGTCGGACAGTCTTCGGTTGACTACACCTTC. This encodes CSVGQSSVDYTF. This chain links TRBV29-1 with TRBJ1-2, with D possibly TRBD1 on 6 matching bases. From germline, CDR1 is SQVTM and CDR2 ANQGSEA. The CDR3 is 12 amino acids. V lost 6 bases, J lost 10 bases, and 18 bases lay in between.

The gene calls are TRBV7-2 and TRBJ1-1; perhaps TRBD1 as D (5 bases). The germline V and J ends were trimmed by 6 bases and 5 bases, with 22 bases remaining between them. Germline assignment: CDR1 SGHTA and CDR2 FQGNSA. CDR3 size: 16 residues. Here the CDR3 reads CASRRLSGGFRTEAFF. The CDR3 DNA reads TGTGCCAGCAGGAGACTGTCCGGGGGGTTCCGAACTGAAGCTTTCTTT.

V usage is TRBV19 and J usage is TRBJ2-1, with 8 bases aligning to TRBD2. This CDR3 spans 14 amino acids. Germline V gene data show CDR1 as LNHDA and CDR2 as SQIVND (reference sequence). The trim removed 5 bases at V and 6 bases at J, leaving 6 bases unmatched. CDR3 loop: CASSSSGGFNEQFF. The CDR3 region has the DNA TGTGCCAGTAGTTCAAGCGGGGGTTTCAATGAGCAGTTCTTC.

The rearrangement joins TRBV19 to TRBJ2-7; 8 bases agree with TRBD1. CDR1 LNHDA and CDR2 SQIVND come from the germline V gene (reference sequence). V was clipped by 1 base and J by 3 bases; unmatched bases: 5. This CDR3 contains 15 residues. CDR3: CASSIGQGLNYEQYF. DNA of the CDR3: TGTGCCAGTAGTATAGGACAGGGGTTGAACTACGAGCAGTACTTC.

Concerning this clone: Other nucleotide sequences from this sample produce the same CDR3. The CDR3 loop reads CASSLARGTEAFF. CDR3 coding DNA: TGTGCCAGCAGCTTAGCGAGGGGGACTGAAGCTTTCTTT. The V and J genes are TRBV7-2 and TRBJ1-1; the D gene is possibly TRBD1 (6 bases). This CDR3 is built from 13 residues. In germline, CDR1 is SGHTA, CDR2 FQGNSA. V shed 0 bases and J shed 5 bases, with 7 bases lying between them.

This clone has more than one count but fewer than ten. The J gene is TRBJ2-7, the V gene TRBV6-1; D gene unclear. From germline, CDR1 is MNHNS and CDR2 SASEGT. CDR3 length: 13 residues. V lost 1 base and J 2 bases, leaving 6 bases between the germline ends. The CDR3 bases are TGTGCCAGCAGTGAAGGCAGAACCTACGAGCAGTACTTC. It yields the protein CASSEGRTYEQYF.

In this sample, this clone turned up once. This chain connects TRBV9 to TRBJ1-2; no reliable D call. Germline V lookup: CDR1 SGDLS, CDR2 YYNGEE. Trimming removed 1 base at V and 8 bases at J, with 9 bases between. The CDR3 consists of 12 residues. DNA of the CDR3: TGTGCCAGCAGCGTAATAAACGGGGGCTACACCTTC. It specifies CASSVINGGYTF.

This chain joins TRBV27 and TRBJ2-2; 8 bases align to TRBD2. Germline CDR1 is MNHEY and CDR2 is SMNVEV (reference sequence). Trimming removed 5 bases from V and 6 bases from J; junction bases left unmatched: 20. The CDR3 spans 19 residues. CDR3 in DNA: TGTGCCAGCAGTGCCCCCGGGGCCCGGGGGGGCGTAGGGGCCGGGGAGCTGTTTTTT. It encodes CASSAPGARGGVGAGELFF.

V gene TRBV2 combines with J gene TRBJ2-7; 7 positions match TRBD2. This CDR3 is built from 15 residues. V lost 7 bases, J lost 2 bases, and 11 bases stayed unmatched. Looked up from germline, CDR1 is SNHLY and CDR2 is FYNNEI. CDR3: CASKSLREWAYEQYF. The CDR3 region has the DNA TGTGCCAGCAAATCGTTGCGGGAGTGGGCCTACGAGCAGTACTTC.

The CDR3 nucleotides are TGTGCCAGTAGTATTGCGGAGACCCAGTACTTC. Translation: CASSIAETQYF. This chain uses TRBV19 with TRBJ2-5; D is unclear. This CDR3 comprises 11 residues. Germline values: CDR1 LNHDA, CDR2 SQIVND (reference sequence). V lost 3 bases and J lost 5, with 4 bases in between.

This clone occurred once. The V and J genes are TRBV13 and TRBJ2-1, with 7 bases lining up with TRBD1. V was pared by 5 bases and J by 7 bases, with 8 bases of the junction left unmatched. The germline V gene encodes CDR1 PRHDT and CDR2 FYEKMQ (reference sequence). The CDR3 has 14 amino acids. The CDR3 region is CASSPGQLMNEQFF. The CDR3 DNA reads as TGTGCCAGCAGCCCGGGACAGCTTATGAATGAGCAGTTCTTC.